One and the same sample provided the 21 T cell receptor beta chains below, sequenced in a study of OX40 agonist ivuxolimab in advanced cancers. Libraries were prepared by immunoSEQ multiplex PCR; TCRdb keeps only in-frame clonotypes and omits some of them. The table shows roughly 43,000 clones, with roughly nine tenths occurring only once. The sequencing here drew on CD4+ or CD8+ T cells sorted from blood, taken in a trial of the OX40 agonist ivuxolimab. These receptors came from an adult with an advanced solid tumor such as melanoma, head and neck, liver or kidney cancer.

The rearrangement joins TRBV27 to TRBJ1-1; D might be TRBD1 (6 bases). The CDR3 totals 14 residues. The V end was cut by 7 bases, the J end by 4 bases, with 16 bases between. Germline assignment: CDR1 MNHEY and CDR2 SMNVEV (reference sequence). CDR3: CASNIHRDGTEAFF. The CDR3 DNA reads as TGTGCCAGCAACATTCACAGGGATGGCACTGAAGCTTTCTTT.

The rearrangement links TRBV28 to TRBJ2-1; 9 bases match TRBD2. The V segment lost 3 bases and the J segment 5 bases; nucleotides outside the gene matches: 8. CDR3 size: 16 residues. The germline V gene encodes CDR1 MDHEN and CDR2 SYDVKM. The DNA for the CDR3 is TGTGCCAGCAGTTTGTTAGCGGGAGCCATCGACAATGAGCAGTTCTTC. Translation gives CASSLLAGAIDNEQFF.

The chain couples TRBV11-2 to TRBJ1-1; TRBD1 is a possible D gene (5 bases). The CDR3 has 15 residues. Trimming removed 4 bases at V and 3 bases at J, with 15 bases between. Per germline, CDR1 SGHAT and CDR2 FQNNGV. Written as DNA, the CDR3 is TGTGCCAGCAGCTCGGCGGGACTCTCGTACACTGAAGCTTTCTTT. Encoded protein: CASSSAGLSYTEAFF.

The J gene is TRBJ2-1, the V gene TRBV25-1, with 7 bases identical to TRBD1. CDR1 MGHDK and CDR2 SYGVNS come from the germline V gene. J gave up 8 bases and V 4 bases, and 11 bases lay outside the gene matches. The CDR3 is 15 residues long. The CDR3 is CASSVDRVQEDEQFF. The CDR3 bases are TGTGCCAGCAGTGTCGACAGGGTTCAGGAAGATGAGCAGTTCTTC.

The V and J genes are TRBV27 and TRBJ2-5; TRBD2 agrees at 9 bases. The V and J ends lost 4 bases and 5 bases, in that order; junction bases with no gene match: 11. CDR1 is MNHEY and CDR2 is SMNVEV in the germline V gene (reference sequence). This CDR3 spans 16 amino acids. CDR3 residues: CASSWSGRRFWETQYF. The CDR3, as DNA: TGTGCCAGCAGTTGGAGCGGGAGGAGGTTTTGGGAGACCCAGTACTTC.

The chain links TRBV19 to TRBJ2-7, with D unclear. The germline CDR1 and CDR2 sequences are LNHDA and SQIVND (reference sequence). Trimming shortened V by 6 bases and J by 0 bases, and 6 bases separated the two germline ends. CDR3 length equals 12 residues. The CDR3 spells CASRASSYEQYV. The CDR3 coding sequence is TGTGCCAGTAGGGCTAGCTCCTACGAGCAGTACGTC.

The rearrangement uses TRBV10-1 and TRBJ2-2; D remains ambiguous. CDR3 length: 15 residues. Trimming removed 0 bases from V and 5 bases from J, with 10 bases in between. Per the germline V gene, CDR1 is WNHNN and CDR2 is SYGVQD (reference sequence). CDR3 sequence (DNA): TGCGCCAGCAGTGAGTCTATTATGGGAACCGGGGAGCTGTTTTTT. Its translation: CASSESIMGTGELFF.

The genes are TRBV6-5 and TRBJ1-2; D call uncertain. The CDR3 is 13 amino acids. CDR1 is MNHEY and CDR2 is SVGAGI in the germline V gene. V was pared by 6 bases and J by 1 base, with 9 bases between. Written as DNA, the CDR3 is TGTGCCAGCAGCTCCGACGGTAACTATGGCTACACCTTC. The encoded protein is CASSSDGNYGYTF.

This chain connects TRBV11-3 to TRBJ2-2, with 9 bases lining up with TRBD2. Germline V gene data show CDR1 as SGHNT and CDR2 as YENEEA. The CDR3 covers 16 residues. Trimming removed 5 bases from V and 0 bases from J; junction bases left unmatched: 4. This CDR3 is CASSARLAANTGELFF. The DNA of the CDR3 is TGTGCCAGCAGCGCGCGACTAGCGGCGAACACCGGGGAGCTGTTTTTT.

This chain joins TRBV9 and TRBJ2-1; TRBD2 aligns across 11 bases. V dropped 3 bases and J dropped 3; count of bases not matched to a gene: 5. The CDR3 is made up of 16 amino acids. The germline gives CDR1 SGDLS, CDR2 YYNGEE. Here the CDR3 reads CASSAFTSGSYNEQFF. The CDR3 coding sequence is TGTGCCAGCAGCGCGTTTACTAGCGGGAGCTACAATGAGCAGTTCTTC. Full variable domain (rest looked up from reference TRBV9 and TRBJ2-1): DSGVTQTPKHLITATGQRVTLRCSPRSGDLSVYWYQQSLDQGLQFLIQYYNGEERAKGNILERFSAQQFPDLHSELNLSSLELGDSALYFCASSAFTSGSYNEQFFGPGTRLTVL.

The V gene is TRBV21-1, the J gene TRBJ1-6; TRBD1, the D gene given by the table, was not confirmed from the DNA. TRBV21-1 represents a pseudogene. The CDR3 has 16 amino acids. CDR3 nucleotide sequence: TGTGCCAGCAGCAAAAAGACGACAGGGGGAGGTTCACCCCTCCACTTT. Protein: CASSKKTTGGGSPLHF.

V and J are TRBV9 and TRBJ2-7, with 10 bases aligning to TRBD2. Per germline, CDR1 SGDLS and CDR2 YYNGEE. The CDR3 extends over 16 amino acids. J gave up 6 bases and V 4 bases, and 13 bases lay outside the gene matches. CDR3 nucleotides: TGTGCCAGCAGCAATCAAATTAGCGGGAGGACGGGCGAGCAGTACTTC. It encodes CASSNQISGRTGEQYF.

The CDR3 coding sequence is TGCAGCGCCGACAGGGGGCGTCTGGGTTCACCCCTCCACTTT. Encoded protein: CSADRGRLGSPLHF. The chain couples TRBV29-1 to TRBJ1-6; 10 bases are shared with TRBD1. The CDR3 length is 14 residues. Germline V gene sequence: CDR1 SQVTM, CDR2 ANQGSEA. V shed 7 bases, J shed 9 bases, and the junction held 9 bases outside the gene matches.

This chain connects TRBV4-3 to TRBJ2-7, with 8 bases identical to TRBD2. The V gene end was trimmed by 0 bases and the J gene end by 0 bases; junction bases not matched to a gene: 10. CDR3 length equals 18 residues. Germline V gene lookup returns CDR1 LGHNA and CDR2 YSLEER. CDR3 residues: CASSQEVRAGGLSYEQYF. CDR3 coding DNA: TGCGCCAGCAGCCAAGAGGTTCGGGCGGGAGGCCTCTCCTACGAGCAGTACTTC.

This chain's CDR3 is CASSSSWGNTEAFF. The CDR3 DNA follows: TGTGCCAGCAGCTCGTCGTGGGGGAACACTGAAGCTTTCTTT. The chain couples TRBV11-2 to TRBJ1-1, with unresolved D. From germline, CDR1 is SGHAT and CDR2 FQNNGV. This CDR3 has 14 residues. V dropped 4 bases and J dropped 1 base, with 10 bases sitting between them.

This chain joins TRBV7-9 and TRBJ2-7; D is ambiguous. The V end lost 4 bases, the J end lost 2 bases, and 18 bases lay between the germline ends. The germline gives CDR1 SEHNR, CDR2 FQNEAQ (reference sequence). The CDR3 extends over 16 amino acids. CDR3 region: CASSSNRRDPAYEQYF. The CDR3 DNA is TGTGCCAGCAGCTCAAACCGGCGAGATCCCGCCTACGAGCAGTACTTC.

The rearrangement joins TRBV4-1 to TRBJ1-5; maybe TRBD1 (5 bases). This CDR3 is built from 15 residues. V lost 3 bases and J 7 bases, leaving 16 bases between the germline ends. The germline CDR1 and CDR2 sequences are MGHRA and YSYEKL. CDR3 loop: CASSQISTVGQPQHF. CDR3 sequence (DNA): TGCGCCAGCAGCCAGATTTCGACAGTGGGGCAGCCCCAGCATTTT.

The rearrangement uses TRBV7-9 and TRBJ1-4; a possible D gene is TRBD1 (5 bases). CDR3 length equals 15 residues. The V and J ends lost 5 bases and 8 bases respectively, with 18 bases between them. The V gene's germline CDR1 is SEHNR and CDR2 FQNEAQ (reference sequence). In nucleotides, the CDR3 is TGTGCCAGCAGCCCCCTCGGGGGTGAAGGAGAAAAACTGTTTTTT. Translation: CASSPLGGEGEKLFF.

V is TRBV11-2 and J is TRBJ2-7; a weak D match, TRBD1 (5 bases). The V gene lost 3 bases and the J gene lost 2 bases, with 11 bases spanning the gap. The germline V gene encodes CDR1 SGHAT and CDR2 FQNNGV. The CDR3 is made up of 14 amino acids. The CDR3 is CASSFGHRTYEQYF. CDR3 bases: TGTGCCAGCAGCTTCGGACATAGAACCTACGAGCAGTACTTC.

The chain recombines TRBV2 with TRBJ2-1; TRBD1 agrees at 7 bases. The CDR3 runs to 15 residues. Germline assignment: CDR1 SNHLY and CDR2 FYNNEI. V trimming: 6 bases; J trimming: 4 bases; junction bases outside the gene matches: 9. In DNA, the CDR3 is TGTGCCAGCAGCGTCGGACAGGTTCTATACAATGAGCAGTTCTTC. As protein: CASSVGQVLYNEQFF.

The chain recombines TRBV29-1 with TRBJ2-7; 9 bases match TRBD2. Trimming at V came to 5 bases and at J to 1 base, leaving 3 bases not matched to a gene. Germline V CDR1 and CDR2: SQVTM, ANQGSEA. The CDR3 is made up of 13 amino acids. The DNA of the CDR3 is TGCAGCGTTTTAGCGGGAGTATCCTACGAGCAGTACTTC. Residues: CSVLAGVSYEQYF.